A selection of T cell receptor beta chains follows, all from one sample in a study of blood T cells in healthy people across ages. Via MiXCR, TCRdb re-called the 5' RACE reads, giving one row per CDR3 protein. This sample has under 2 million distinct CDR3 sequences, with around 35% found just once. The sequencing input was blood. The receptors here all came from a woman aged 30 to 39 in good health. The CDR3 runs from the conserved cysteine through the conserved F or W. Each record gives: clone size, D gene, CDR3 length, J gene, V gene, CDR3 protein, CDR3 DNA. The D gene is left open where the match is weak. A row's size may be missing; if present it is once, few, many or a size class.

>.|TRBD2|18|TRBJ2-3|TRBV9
CASSNPGTSGASPDTQYF
TGTGCCAGCAGCAATCCCGGGACTAGCGGGGCCTCCCCAGATACGCAGTATTTT
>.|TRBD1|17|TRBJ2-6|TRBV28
CASSEDRSVSGANVLTF
TGTGCCAGCAGTGAGGACAGGTCCGTCTCTGGGGCCAACGTCCTGACTTTC
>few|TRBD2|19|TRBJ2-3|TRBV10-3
CATSPRPLPSGGAGDTQYF
TGTGCCACCTCTCCCCGACCGTTACCTAGCGGGGGGGCCGGAGATACGCAGTATTTT
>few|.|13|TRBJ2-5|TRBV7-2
CASSLELLAGQYF
TGTGCCAGCAGCTTAGAGCTTCTCGCAGGGCAGTACTTC
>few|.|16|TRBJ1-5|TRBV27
CASSPSTEASNQPQHF
TGTGCCAGCAGTCCCTCGACCGAAGCGAGCAATCAGCCCCAGCATTTT
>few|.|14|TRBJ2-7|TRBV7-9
CASSLAGSYYEQYF
TGTGCCAGCAGCTTAGCCGGAAGCTACTACGAGCAGTACTTC
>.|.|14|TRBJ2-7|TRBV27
CASSFRQIGYEQYF
TGTGCCAGCAGTTTCCGCCAGATTGGTTACGAGCAGTACTTC
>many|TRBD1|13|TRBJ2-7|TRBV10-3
CAISAGQGYEQYF
TGTGCCATCAGTGCCGGACAGGGATACGAGCAGTACTTC
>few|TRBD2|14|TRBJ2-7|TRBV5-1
CASSPLDGGYEQYF
TGCGCCAGCAGCCCGCTGGACGGGGGGTACGAGCAGTACTTC
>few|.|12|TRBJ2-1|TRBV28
CASSLWGRHQFF
TGTGCCAGCAGTTTATGGGGCCGCCACCAGTTCTTC
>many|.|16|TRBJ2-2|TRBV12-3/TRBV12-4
CASRHTRRSNTGELFF
TGTGCCAGCAGACATACCCGCAGATCGAACACCGGGGAGCTGTTTTTT
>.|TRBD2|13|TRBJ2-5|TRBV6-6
CASTWTSWETQYF
TGTGCCAGCACCTGGACTAGCTGGGAGACCCAGTACTTC
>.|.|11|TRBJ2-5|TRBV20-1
CCARGAETQYF
TGCTGTGCTAGAGGGGCCGAGACCCAGTACTTC
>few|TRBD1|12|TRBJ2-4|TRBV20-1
CSVVQGENIQYF
TGCAGTGTGGTACAGGGGGAAAACATTCAGTACTTC
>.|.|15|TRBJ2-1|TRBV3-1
CASSPPDFAYNEQFF
TGTGCCAGCAGCCCCCCGGACTTCGCCTACAATGAGCAGTTCTTC
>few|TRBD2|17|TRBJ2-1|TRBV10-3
CAIRTSSGASSYNEQFF
TGTGCCATCAGGACCTCTAGCGGGGCAAGCTCCTACAATGAGCAGTTCTTC
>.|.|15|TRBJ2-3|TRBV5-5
CASSLRARSPDTQYF
TGTGCCAGCAGCTTAAGGGCCAGGTCCCCAGATACGCAGTATTTT
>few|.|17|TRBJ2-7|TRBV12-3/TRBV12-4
CASSLAWGSRNLAEQYF
TGTGCCAGCAGTTTAGCGTGGGGGAGCAGGAACCTTGCCGAGCAGTACTTC
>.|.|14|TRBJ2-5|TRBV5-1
CASSSGTGRETRYF
TGCGCCAGCAGCTCGGGAACAGGGAGAGAGACCCGGTACTTC
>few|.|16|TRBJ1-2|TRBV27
CASSLLSSAGADGYTF
TGTGCCAGCAGTTTATTGTCGTCGGCAGGGGCGGATGGCTACACCTTC
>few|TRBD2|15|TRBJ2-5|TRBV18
CASSPSAGRGETQYF
TGTGCCAGCTCACCATCCGCAGGGCGGGGGGAGACCCAGTACTTC
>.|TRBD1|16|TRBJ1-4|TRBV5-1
CASSRGQGAANEKLFF
TGCGCCAGCAGCCGGGGACAGGGGGCGGCTAATGAAAAACTGTTTTTT
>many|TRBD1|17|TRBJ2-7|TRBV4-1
CASSQDQATGALSEQYF
TGCGCCAGCAGCCAAGATCAGGCCACAGGGGCCCTCTCCGAGCAGTACTTC
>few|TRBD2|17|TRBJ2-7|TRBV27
CASTYRRGGAQGYEQYF
TGTGCCAGCACCTACCGTCGGGGGGGGGCGCAGGGCTACGAGCAGTACTTC
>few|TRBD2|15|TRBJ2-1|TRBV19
CASSLPGGRHNEQFF
TGTGCCAGTAGTCTACCGGGCGGGAGGCACAATGAGCAGTTCTTC
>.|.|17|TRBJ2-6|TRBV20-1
CSASQVASGSGANVLTF
TGCAGTGCTAGCCAGGTAGCGAGCGGCTCTGGGGCCAACGTCCTGACTTTC